Presented here are 30 T cell receptor beta chains from one specimen sequenced in a study of blood T cells in healthy people across ages. Through a sample-barcoded 5' primer and a J-beta primer mix, a second PCR was run for about 6 to 12 cycles. Each CDR3 protein is one row after TCRdb ran MiXCR on the 5' RACE reads. The sample records about 670,000 distinct CDR3 sequences, approximately 52% being singletons. The sample taken for sequencing was blood. These receptors were taken from a woman aged 80 or over in good health.

CDR3 in DNA: TGTGCCTGGAGTGTTCGAGGAAATGTTATCACTGAAGCTTTCTTT. Amino acids: CAWSVRGNVITEAFF. This rearrangement joins TRBV30 to TRBJ1-1; D is undetermined. Trimming removed 0 bases at V and 4 bases at J, with 15 bases between. Germline V gives CDR1 GTSNPN, CDR2 SVGIG (reference sequence). The length of the CDR3 is 15 residues.

This rearrangement joins TRBV7-9 to TRBJ1-1; the D gene is possibly TRBD1 (6 bases). The CDR3 is 14 amino acids. Germline assignment: CDR1 SEHNR and CDR2 FQNEAQ (reference sequence). V was pared by 6 bases and J by 6 bases, with 17 bases between. CDR3 bases: TGTGCCAGCAGTAGAACCACAGGGATGTCTGAAGCTTTCTTT. It translates to CASSRTTGMSEAFF.

This clonotype turned up a few times. The V and J genes are TRBV27 and TRBJ1-2, with D maybe TRBD1 (6 bases). The CDR3 extends over 13 amino acids. Looked up from germline, CDR1 is MNHEY and CDR2 is SMNVEV (reference sequence). The V and J ends lost 5 bases and 4 bases respectively, with 11 bases between them. CDR3 region: CASSTGQRYGYTF. The CDR3 region has the DNA TGTGCCAGCAGTACCGGACAGCGCTATGGCTACACCTTC.

This clonotype has only a few counts. V is TRBV12-3 or TRBV12-4 and J is TRBJ1-5, with 9 positions matching TRBD1. This CDR3 is 16 amino acids long. With 5 bases clipped from V and 10 bases from J, the junction kept 15 bases outside the gene matches. The CDR3 reads CASSHMGQGIGHPQHF. CDR3 DNA: TGTGCCAGCAGTCATATGGGACAGGGAATTGGTCACCCCCAGCATTTT.

This clonotype was counted a single time. V usage is TRBV10-3 and J usage is TRBJ2-5; possibly TRBD2 for D (6 bases). The DNA end is more similar to TRBJ2-7, so the J call may be wrong. Germline CDR1 ENHRY, CDR2 SYGVKD. This CDR3 is built from 14 residues. CDR3 in amino acids: CAISGGGSGYEQYF. The DNA of the CDR3 is TGTGCCATCAGTGGAGGAGGGAGTGGATACGAGCAGTACTTC.

The chain joins TRBV20-1 to TRBJ1-1; TRBD1 matches at 9 bases. This CDR3 contains 13 residues. The V and J ends lost 3 bases and 11 bases, in that order; junction bases with no gene match: 10. CDR1 and CDR2 (germline): DFQATT, SNEGSKA (reference sequence). The CDR3 sequence is CSARGDREMQAFF. The DNA for the CDR3 is TGCAGTGCTAGGGGGGACAGGGAAATGCAGGCTTTCTTT.

The gene calls are TRBV20-1 and TRBJ2-2; 10 bases match TRBD2. After removal of 0 bases from V and 4 bases from J, the junction contained 11 bases not matched to a gene. CDR3 length: 18 amino acids. Germline CDR1 DFQATT, CDR2 SNEGSKA (reference sequence). CDR3 DNA sequence: TGCAGTGCTAGAGATGTAGCGGGGGGTCAGTCGGGCACCGGGGAGCTGTTTTTT. Its translation: CSARDVAGGQSGTGELFF.

This chain joins TRBV20-1 and TRBJ2-1, with unresolved D. CDR3 length: 14 residues. CDR1 and CDR2 from the germline V gene are DFQATT and SNEGSKA (reference sequence). The V end was cut by 4 bases, the J end by 2 bases, with 12 bases between. The CDR3 region has the DNA TGCAGTGCTACTCTACATACCCCCTACAATGAGCAGTTCTTC. Translation: CSATLHTPYNEQFF.

This rearrangement joins TRBV14 to TRBJ2-3; TRBD2 matches at 12 bases. CDR3 length: 18 amino acids. CDR1 SGHDN and CDR2 FVKESK come from the germline V gene. V lost 0 bases to trimming and J lost 6 bases; unmatched junction nucleotides: 10. In DNA form, the CDR3 reads TGTGCCAGCAGCCAAGAATTCCGACTAGCGGGGGAGTCGGATACGCAGTATTTT. Protein: CASSQEFRLAGESDTQYF.

The J gene is TRBJ2-1, the V gene TRBV6-1; D may be TRBD2 (5 bases). The J call is doubtful: the DNA matches TRBJ2-7 better. The CDR3 runs 15 residues. The V gene's germline CDR1 is MNHNS and CDR2 SASEGT. CDR3 in DNA: TGTGCCAGCAGTGTGGGTATAGCGCCCTACAATGAGCAGTACTTC. Protein product: CASSVGIAPYNEQYF.

A word on this clonotype: Given a much more abundant clone one base away, this may be a read error. The gene calls are TRBV5-1 and TRBJ2-3; D uncertain. The germline V gene has CDR1 SGHRS and CDR2 YFSETQ. This CDR3 region has 15 residues. As DNA, the CDR3 is TGCGTCAGCAGCTTCTGGGCCGCAGGTACGGATACGCAGTATTTT. Its translation is CVSSFWAAGTDTQYF. Filled out from reference TRBV5-1 and TRBJ2-3, the complete variable domain reads KAGVTQTPRYLIKTRGQQVTLSCSPISGHRSVSWYQQTPGQGLQFLFEYFSETQRNKGNFPGRFSGRQFSNSRSEMNVSTLELGDSALYLCVSSFWAAGTDTQYFGPGTRLTVL.

As regards this clonotype: Mismatch with germline at one junction end may stem from a read error. The chain has TRBV28 and TRBJ1-2; TRBD1 is a possible D gene (5 bases). This CDR3 is 14 amino acids long. Germline V gene data show CDR1 as MDHEN and CDR2 as SYDVKM. CDR3 sequence (DNA): TGTGCCAACAGTTTAGGAAAGGGGCACTATGGCTACACCTTC. Residues: CANSLGKGHYGYTF.

The chain has TRBV28 and TRBJ2-5; no clear D gene. The CDR3 is 16 amino acids. Germline values: CDR1 MDHEN, CDR2 SYDVKM. Trimming took off 4 bases at V and 5 bases at J, with 20 bases between the two ends. The CDR3 region is CASSSQIASAGETQYF. DNA of the CDR3: TGTGCCAGCAGTTCCCAGATAGCTTCTGCCGGGGAGACCCAGTACTTC. The whole variable domain, remainder taken from reference TRBV28 and TRBJ2-5, is DVKVTQSSRYLVKRTGEKVFLECVQDMDHENMFWYRQDPGLGLRLIYFSYDVKMKEKGDIPEGYSVSREKKERFSLILESASTNQTSMYLCASSSQIASAGETQYFGPGTRLLVL.

In its sample, this clonotype was seen a few times. V is TRBV5-1 and J is TRBJ2-2, with D perhaps given as TRBD1 or TRBD2 (5 bases each). The CDR3 extends over 15 amino acids. The germline V gene has CDR1 SGHRS and CDR2 YFSETQ. V lost 4 bases and J 2 bases, leaving 12 bases between the germline ends. DNA for the CDR3: TGCGCCAGCAGCAACAAAGGGACCAACACCGGGGAGCTGTTTTTT. Translated, it gives CASSNKGTNTGELFF. The variable domain in full, completed from reference TRBV5-1 and TRBJ2-2, reads KAGVTQTPRYLIKTRGQQVTLSCSPISGHRSVSWYQQTPGQGLQFLFEYFSETQRNKGNFPGRFSGRQFSNSRSEMNVSTLELGDSALYLCASSNKGTNTGELFFGEGSRLTVL.

V gene TRBV20-1 combines with J gene TRBJ2-1; no clear D gene. Per the germline V gene, CDR1 is DFQATT and CDR2 is SNEGSKA (reference sequence). The CDR3 length is 12 residues. V dropped 5 bases and J dropped 10 bases, with 15 bases sitting between them. The CDR3 reads CSARTGTREQFF. In DNA form, the CDR3 reads TGCAGTGCTCGAACCGGAACAAGAGAGCAGTTCTTC.

This clonotype was observed many times. V is TRBV27 and J is TRBJ2-6; no clear D gene. Looked up from germline, CDR1 is MNHEY and CDR2 is SMNVEV (reference sequence). The V gene lost 8 bases and the J gene lost 0 bases, with 14 bases spanning the gap. The CDR3 consists of 16 residues. The CDR3 loop is CASSLTSPSGANVLTF. The CDR3 nucleotides read TGTGCCAGCTCATTGACGTCTCCCTCTGGGGCCAACGTCCTGACTTTC.

This clonotype was recorded a few times. The chain links TRBV4-1 to TRBJ2-5, with a tentative D call TRBD2 (6 bases). Germline CDR1 and CDR2: MGHRA and YSYEKL. V gave up 2 bases and J gave up 11 bases, with 24 bases separating them. The CDR3 runs 16 residues. CDR3 DNA sequence: TGCGCCAGCAGCCAACCTCGGGGGAGGATAGACAATGAGCAGTACTTC. The encoded protein is CASSQPRGRIDNEQYF.

This clonotype was seen ten or more times. J is TRBJ2-7 and V is TRBV20-1, with D maybe TRBD2 (5 bases). The V gene lost 4 bases and the J gene lost 0 bases, with 10 bases spanning the gap. Per germline, CDR1 DFQATT and CDR2 SNEGSKA (reference sequence). CDR3 size: 13 residues. This CDR3 is CSATKRNSYEQYF. CDR3 DNA sequence: TGCAGTGCTACAAAGCGGAACTCCTACGAGCAGTACTTC.

Concerning this clonotype itself: A junction end diverges from the germline sequence, so it may reflect a read error. The chain couples TRBV28 to TRBJ2-3, with D possibly TRBD2 on 6 matching bases. This CDR3 has 15 residues. CDR1 is MDHEN and CDR2 is SYDVKM in the germline V gene. This CDR3 reads CAGSLFGAGRHTQYF. The CDR3 DNA reads as TGTGCCGGCAGTTTATTCGGTGCGGGGAGGCATACGCAGTATTTT.

A note on this clonotype: A much larger clone lies a single base off, so this may be a read error. V is TRBV7-9 and J is TRBJ2-7; tentatively, D is TRBD1 (6 bases). The CDR3 has 17 residues. Germline CDR1 SEHNR, CDR2 FQNEAQ (reference sequence). Here the CDR3 DNA reads TGTTCCAGCAGCCCCGATTGGAGGAGACAGGAGGCCTACGAGCAGTACTTC. Encoded protein: CSSSPDWRRQEAYEQYF.

This clonotype was found many times. The chain joins TRBV28 to TRBJ2-7; 10 bases match TRBD2. Trimming at V came to 4 bases and at J to 4 bases, leaving 7 bases not matched to a gene. This CDR3 region has 15 residues. From germline, CDR1 is MDHEN and CDR2 SYDVKM. The CDR3 region is CASSSHGLAVYEQYF. The CDR3 DNA reads as TGTGCCAGCAGTTCCCACGGACTAGCGGTGTACGAGCAGTACTTC.

In the case of this clonotype: A single base separates this from a much larger clone, so it may be a read error. V gene TRBV27 combines with J gene TRBJ2-7, with TRBD1 matching over 10 bases. CDR1 is MNHEY and CDR2 is SMNVEV in the germline V gene (reference sequence). J was trimmed by 4 bases and V by 5 bases; bases with no gene match: 5. This CDR3 has 14 residues. CDR3 bases: TGTGCCAGCAGTCGACAGGGGGCCCCGTACGAGCAGTACTTC. Encoded protein: CASSRQGAPYEQYF.

The V and J genes are TRBV28 and TRBJ2-3; TRBD1 matches 7 bases. From germline, CDR1 is MDHEN and CDR2 SYDVKM. V lost 7 bases and J lost 1; bases outside the gene matches: 5. The CDR3 sequence is 14 residues long. The CDR3 nucleotides read TGTGCCAGCACCTCAGGGACAGGCACAGATACGCAGTATTTT. It encodes CASTSGTGTDTQYF.

This clonotype was counted only a few times. The chain links TRBV9 to TRBJ1-2; 7 bases are shared with TRBD1. The CDR3 runs to 14 residues. The V gene's germline CDR1 is SGDLS and CDR2 YYNGEE. V lost 4 bases, J lost 2 bases, and 5 bases stayed unmatched. The CDR3 reads CASSPRQGNYGYTF. The DNA for the CDR3 is TGTGCCAGCAGCCCCCGACAGGGAAACTATGGCTACACCTTC.

This clonotype was seen at least ten times. The V and J genes are TRBV12-3 or TRBV12-4 and TRBJ2-1, with a weak D call TRBD2 (6 bases). The CDR3 is made up of 16 amino acids. Trimming left V 2 bases short and J 9 bases short, with 20 bases between. The CDR3 loop reads CASSLLGAQRVPEQFF. For the CDR3, the DNA is TGTGCCAGCAGTTTACTAGGGGCACAGCGGGTACCTGAGCAGTTCTTC.

At least ten counts were recorded for this clonotype. CDR3 bases: TGTGCCAGCAGTGGGACTAGCGGGGGAAAAGAGACCCAGTACTTC. Translated, it gives CASSGTSGGKETQYF. The J gene is TRBJ2-5, the V gene TRBV6-2 or TRBV6-3; 14 positions match TRBD2. The CDR3 extends over 15 amino acids. Germline-derived CDR1 and CDR2 are MNHEY and SVGEGT. Trimming cost V 5 bases and J 3 bases; bases outside gene matches: 2.

This chain links TRBV6-1 with TRBJ2-2; perhaps TRBD1 as D (6 bases). This CDR3 is built from 18 residues. V lost 4 bases to trimming and J lost 4 bases, with 22 bases between them. Per germline, CDR1 MNHNS and CDR2 SASEGT. CDR3: CASSAFPGQSLGTGELFF. DNA of the CDR3: TGTGCCAGCAGTGCTTTTCCGGGACAAAGTTTGGGCACCGGGGAGCTGTTTTTT.

This clonotype was observed at least ten times. The chain uses TRBV7-2 and TRBJ2-5; D gene unclear. V was shortened by 4 bases and J by 2 bases, with 11 bases between the two germline ends. This CDR3 is built from 14 residues. CDR1 is SGHTA, CDR2 FQGNSA, per germline. The CDR3 DNA reads as TGTGCCAGCAGCTGGACGCGTACGCAAGAGACCCAGTACTTC. It is translated as CASSWTRTQETQYF.

The chain carries TRBV9 and TRBJ2-2; D may be TRBD2 (5 bases). Trimming removed 0 bases from V and 8 bases from J, with 14 bases in between. This CDR3 is 15 amino acids long. Germline V lookup: CDR1 SGDLS, CDR2 YYNGEE. CDR3 nucleotide sequence: TGTGCCAGCAGCGTAGGTTCGGGGTTTATGGGGGAGCTGTTTTTT. Protein: CASSVGSGFMGELFF.

This clonotype was counted only a few times. One end of the junction fails to match germline, which may point to a read error. The chain recombines TRBV28 with TRBJ1-2, with TRBD1 as a possible D gene (5 bases). The CDR3 runs 12 residues. CDR1 and CDR2 (germline): MDHEN, SYDVKM. CDR3 residues: CAGSWGNYGYTF. The CDR3 DNA reads TGTGCCGGCAGTTGGGGGAACTATGGCTACACCTTC.